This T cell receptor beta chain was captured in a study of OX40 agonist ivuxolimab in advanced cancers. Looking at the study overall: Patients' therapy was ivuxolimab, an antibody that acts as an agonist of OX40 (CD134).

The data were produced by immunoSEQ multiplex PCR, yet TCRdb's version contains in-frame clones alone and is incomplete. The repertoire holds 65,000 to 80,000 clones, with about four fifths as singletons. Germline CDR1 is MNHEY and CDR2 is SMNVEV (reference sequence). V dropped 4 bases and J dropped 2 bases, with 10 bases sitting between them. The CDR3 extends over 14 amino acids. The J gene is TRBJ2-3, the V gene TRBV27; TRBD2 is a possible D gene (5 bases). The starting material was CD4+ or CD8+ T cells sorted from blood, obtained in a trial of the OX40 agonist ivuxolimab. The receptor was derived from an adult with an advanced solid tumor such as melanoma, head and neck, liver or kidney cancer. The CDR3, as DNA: TGTGCCAGCAGTTCCCTGAGGGTCACAGATACGCAGTATTTT. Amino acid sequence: CASSSLRVTDTQYF.